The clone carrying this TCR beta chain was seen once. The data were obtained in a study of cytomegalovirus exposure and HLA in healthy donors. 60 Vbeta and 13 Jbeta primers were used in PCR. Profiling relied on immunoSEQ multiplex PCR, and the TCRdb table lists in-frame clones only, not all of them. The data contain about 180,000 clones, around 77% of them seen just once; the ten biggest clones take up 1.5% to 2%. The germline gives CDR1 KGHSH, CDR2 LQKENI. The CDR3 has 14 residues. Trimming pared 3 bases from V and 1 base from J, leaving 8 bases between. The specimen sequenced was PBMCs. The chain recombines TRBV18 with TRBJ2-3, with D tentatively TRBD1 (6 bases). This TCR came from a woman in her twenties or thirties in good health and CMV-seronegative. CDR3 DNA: TGTGCCAGCTCACCCAGGGGCGGCACAGATACGCAGTATTTT. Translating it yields CASSPRGGTDTQYF.